Listed here is a single T cell receptor beta chain. Its antigen is not known. Measured with immunoSEQ multiplex PCR; TCRdb has only the in-frame clones, and not every one. The profile shows roughly 500,000 clones, around 96% of them singletons. The CDR3 length is 19 residues. Germline trimming cut 6 bases from V and 5 bases from J; bases unmatched to any gene: 24. Germline assignment: CDR1 MDHEN and CDR2 SYDVKM. The data stem from a study of shared clonotypes between healthy human individuals. About the study: Each donor's CD8 memory used one plate, CD8 naive two, each CD4 subset three. General study points: Against clonotypes common to all four donors, non-shared ones had lower generation probabilities.

The TCR comes from a woman aged 30 to 39 in good health. The chain is built from TRBV28 and TRBJ2-5; 7 bases are shared with TRBD1. The sample consisted of naive CD4+ T cells sorted from blood. As to subset: CD45RA+ positively selected. CDR3 sequence reads: CASSPTLYGQVDVRETQYF. CDR3 nucleotide sequence: TGTGCCAGCAGCCCCACTCTATACGGACAGGTGGATGTGCGGGAGACCCAGTACTTC.